This TCR beta chain was sequenced in a study of blood T cell repertoires in COVID-19. Across the study: The study drew acute and convalescent COVID-19 samples from the United States, Italy and Spain. Sources were T cells, B-cell-depleted T cells, or PBMCs; the material itself was cDNA or gDNA.

Germline V gene data show CDR1 as SGHAT and CDR2 as FQNNGV. V dropped 5 bases and J dropped 7 bases, with 17 bases sitting between them. The CDR3 spans 14 residues. In the original workflow: Reference gene primers were amplified, and this amplification served to estimate nucleated cell counts. This table comes from immunoSEQ multiplex PCR, and its TCRdb copy is limited to in-frame clones, with some not included. From that table come the V and J calls and clone size; the DNA was used to work out D and trimming. Here the sample spans about 15,000 clones, 75% to 90% being singletons. The sequence was obtained from a human donor in a cohort sampled during active COVID-19. The sequenced sample was peripheral blood. The chain combines TRBV11-2 with TRBJ1-2; D is perhaps TRBD1 (5 bases). Here the CDR3 reads CASSAIGPGRGYTF. The CDR3 DNA is TGTGCCAGCAGCGCCATCGGCCCAGGGCGTGGCTACACCTTC.